Presented here are 21 T cell receptor beta chains from one specimen sequenced in a study of OX40 agonist ivuxolimab in advanced cancers. Data came from immunoSEQ multiplex PCR; TCRdb stores just in-frame clones and leaves some out. The table lists about 48,000 clones, roughly 81% of them singletons, with around 7.7% in the top ten. The starting material was CD4+ or CD8+ T cells sorted from blood, obtained in a trial of the OX40 agonist ivuxolimab. The receptors derive from an adult with an advanced solid tumor such as melanoma, head and neck, liver or kidney cancer.

This clone was detected once. The genes are TRBV23-1 and TRBJ2-1; 12 nucleotides match TRBD2. TRBV23-1 is recorded as an ORF, its role being uncertain. The CDR3 extends over 18 amino acids. V lost 3 bases, J lost 10 bases, and 16 bases stayed unmatched. CDR3 DNA: TGCGCCAGCAGTCATCCCCCGCGACTAGCGGGAGTGGGGCCCGAGCAGTTCTTC. Protein sequence: CASSHPPRLAGVGPEQFF.

The V gene is TRBV29-1, the J gene TRBJ2-6; D not resolved. The CDR3 covers 14 residues. Between the trimmed V and J ends, which lost 1 base and 1 base, there was a span of 5 bases. From germline, CDR1 is SQVTM and CDR2 ANQGSEA. CDR3 sequence (DNA): TGCAGCGTTGAAGGGGGTTCTGGGGCCAACGTCCTGACTTTC. Translated: CSVEGGSGANVLTF.

The rearrangement joins TRBV5-4 to TRBJ2-1; 11 bases are a match to TRBD2. Germline V gives CDR1 SGHNT, CDR2 YYREEE (reference sequence). The CDR3 sequence is 15 residues long. Trimming at V came to 3 bases and at J to 9 bases, leaving 8 bases not matched to a gene. The CDR3 protein is CASSSKLAGESEQFF. In DNA form, the CDR3 reads TGTGCCAGCAGCTCAAAACTAGCGGGAGAGAGTGAGCAGTTCTTC.

V gene TRBV6-5 combines with J gene TRBJ2-1; D call uncertain. The V gene lost 8 bases and the J gene lost 7 bases, with 6 bases spanning the gap. CDR1 MNHEY and CDR2 SVGAGI come from the germline V gene. CDR3 length equals 10 residues. The CDR3 loop reads CASGENEQFF. The CDR3 DNA sequence: TGTGCCAGCGGAGAGAATGAGCAGTTCTTC.

This clone occurred a few times. The chain has TRBV2 and TRBJ1-5; unclear D gene. The CDR3 runs 13 residues. CDR1 is SNHLY, CDR2 FYNNEI, per germline. V was trimmed by 4 bases and J by 4 bases, leaving 8 bases between them. The CDR3 sequence is CASSASMNQPQHF. CDR3 DNA sequence: TGTGCCAGCAGTGCCAGCATGAATCAGCCCCAGCATTTT.

The genes are TRBV5-4 and TRBJ1-2; TRBD1 might be the D (5 bases). The CDR3 extends over 16 amino acids. The germline V and J ends were trimmed by 2 bases and 4 bases, with 18 bases remaining between them. Germline assignment: CDR1 SGHNT and CDR2 YYREEE (reference sequence). The CDR3 nucleotides are TGTGCCAGCAGCTTAGGTGGAAAAATAACAGGCTATGGCTACACCTTC. Translating it yields CASSLGGKITGYGYTF.

The J gene is TRBJ1-5, the V gene TRBV4-1, with 8 bases lining up with TRBD1. Trimming cost V 1 base and J 2 bases; bases outside gene matches: 4. The germline V gene has CDR1 MGHRA and CDR2 YSYEKL. The CDR3 spans 16 residues. As DNA, the CDR3 is TGCGCCAGCAGCCAAGTTTGGGACAGGCGCAATCAGCCCCAGCATTTT. Its protein product is CASSQVWDRRNQPQHF.

In this sample, this clone turned up once. The J gene is TRBJ2-1, the V gene TRBV10-3; 10 bases align to TRBD1. From germline, CDR1 is ENHRY and CDR2 SYGVKD. This CDR3 contains 13 residues. V shed 10 bases, J shed 6 bases, and the junction held 6 bases outside the gene matches. CDR3 DNA sequence: TGTGCCACCGCAGGGACAGGGGTCAATGAGCAGTTCTTC. Protein: CATAGTGVNEQFF.

The chain links TRBV15 to TRBJ2-1; D is possibly TRBD1 (6 bases). The CDR3 is 15 residues long. Deletions cut 6 bases from V and 5 bases from J, with 17 bases between. Germline V gene sequence: CDR1 LNHNV, CDR2 YYDKDF (reference sequence). The CDR3 loop reads CATRPTGSQDNEQFF. The CDR3 DNA is TGTGCCACCAGGCCTACAGGGTCCCAAGACAATGAGCAGTTCTTC.

The rearrangement links TRBV13 to TRBJ2-6; D is perhaps TRBD1 (5 bases). The CDR3 runs to 15 residues. The germline CDR1 and CDR2 sequences are PRHDT and FYEKMQ (reference sequence). The V end lost 3 bases, the J end lost 1 base, and 7 bases lay between the germline ends. The CDR3 coding sequence is TGTGCCAGCAGCTTTGCAGGGTCTGGGGCCAACGTCCTGACTTTC. Translated: CASSFAGSGANVLTF.

This chain uses TRBV5-6 with TRBJ1-5; 9 positions match TRBD1. V gave up 0 bases and J gave up 1 base; unmatched junction bases: 5. This CDR3 has 17 residues. Per the germline V gene, CDR1 is SGHDT and CDR2 is YYEEEE. The CDR3 here is CASSLGTGDASNQPQHF. DNA for the CDR3: TGTGCCAGCAGCTTGGGGACAGGGGATGCGAGCAATCAGCCCCAGCATTTT.

This clone is a singleton in its sample. The CDR3 region has the DNA TGTGCCAGCAGCAGCAGACGGACCTCCTACGAGCAGTACTTC. Translated, it gives CASSSRRTSYEQYF. The rearrangement uses TRBV7-2 and TRBJ2-7; D gene uncertain. The germline V and J ends were trimmed by 5 bases and 0 bases, with 11 bases remaining between them. The CDR3 is 14 amino acids. CDR1 SGHTA and CDR2 FQGNSA come from the germline V gene.

This clone was found a few times. This chain uses TRBV2 with TRBJ2-1, with D perhaps being TRBD1 or TRBD2 (7 bases each). Deletions cut 5 bases from V and 6 bases from J, with 17 bases between. The CDR3 totals 15 residues. Germline V gene lookup returns CDR1 SNHLY and CDR2 FYNNEI. The CDR3, as DNA: TGTGCCAGCAGTTCGAGACAGGGAGGGGTCAATGAGCAGTTCTTC. Translation: CASSSRQGGVNEQFF.

The V gene is TRBV6-5, the J gene TRBJ2-3; 9 bases line up with TRBD2. The CDR3 is made up of 16 amino acids. Germline V lookup: CDR1 MNHEY, CDR2 SVGAGI. V was clipped by 0 bases and J by 2 bases; unmatched bases: 3. CDR3: CASSYSIAGDTDTQYF. Here the CDR3 DNA reads TGTGCCAGCAGTTACTCCATAGCGGGAGACACAGATACGCAGTATTTT.

V usage is TRBV29-1 and J usage is TRBJ1-5, with D possibly TRBD1 on 5 matching bases. This CDR3 region has 14 residues. V lost 7 bases and J 2 bases, leaving 15 bases between the germline ends. Germline loops: CDR1 SQVTM, CDR2 ANQGSEA. CDR3 sequence: CSAQKGYGNQPQHF. DNA for the CDR3: TGCAGCGCCCAGAAGGGGTACGGCAATCAGCCCCAGCATTTT.

The chain combines TRBV14 with TRBJ2-1, with TRBD1 matching 8 bases. CDR3 size: 16 residues. V shed 4 bases and J 3 bases; nucleotides not matched to a gene: 8. CDR1 is SGHDN, CDR2 FVKESK, per germline. DNA of the CDR3: TGTGCCAGCAGCCCTCGGACAGGGAAAAACTACAATGAGCAGTTCTTC. Its translation: CASSPRTGKNYNEQFF. Drawing the rest from reference TRBV14 and TRBJ2-1, the complete variable domain is EAGVTQFPSHSVIEKGQTVTLRCDPISGHDNLYWYRRVMGKEIKFLLHFVKESKQDESGMPNNRFLAERTGGTYSTLKVQPAELEDSGVYFCASSPRTGKNYNEQFFGPGTRLTVL.

J is TRBJ1-2 and V is TRBV4-1; D gene ambiguous. Germline loops: CDR1 MGHRA, CDR2 YSYEKL. The CDR3 extends over 11 amino acids. The V end was cut by 1 base, the J end by 8 bases, with 5 bases between. In nucleotides, the CDR3 is TGCGCCAGCAGCCAAGGACTGGGCTACACCTTC. Translated, it gives CASSQGLGYTF.

CDR3 sequence (DNA): TGCGCCAGCAGCGGAGGGGACGGGCAGTTCTTC. Its translation is CASSGGDGQFF. The genes are TRBV4-1 and TRBJ2-1, with D perhaps TRBD2 (6 bases). The ends were cut back, 5 bases at V and 12 bases at J, with 11 bases in the middle. The CDR3 covers 11 residues. Germline assignment: CDR1 MGHRA and CDR2 YSYEKL.

J is TRBJ2-2 and V is TRBV10-3, with D possibly being TRBD1 (6 bases). The germline V and J ends were trimmed by 7 bases and 1 base, with 13 bases remaining between them. Germline CDR1 and CDR2: ENHRY and SYGVKD. The CDR3 has 15 residues. DNA of the CDR3: TGTGCCATCAAGAAAGGGACACAGAACACCGGGGAGCTGTTTTTT. Its translation is CAIKKGTQNTGELFF.

V usage is TRBV25-1 and J usage is TRBJ2-1, with 8 bases matching TRBD2. V lost 2 bases to trimming and J lost 1 base; unmatched junction nucleotides: 1. CDR1 and CDR2 from the germline V gene are MGHDK and SYGVNS. The CDR3 runs to 15 residues. The CDR3 loop reads CASSEIAGSYNEQFF. CDR3 nucleotides: TGTGCCAGCAGTGAAATAGCGGGATCCTACAATGAGCAGTTCTTC.

This clone was counted a few times. The CDR3 DNA reads TGCGCCAGCAGCCAAGACAGGGAATATGGCGAGCAGTACTTC. This codes for CASSQDREYGEQYF. The rearrangement uses TRBV4-3 and TRBJ2-7, with D maybe TRBD1 (5 bases). V dropped 0 bases and J dropped 6 bases, with 12 bases sitting between them. From germline, CDR1 is LGHNA and CDR2 YSLEER. This CDR3 contains 14 residues.